Detailed here is one T cell receptor (beta chain). Its antigen is undetermined. The data were obtained in a study of cytomegalovirus exposure and HLA in healthy donors. The primer mix had 60 Vbeta and 13 Jbeta primers. Generated by immunoSEQ multiplex PCR, the TCRdb table keeps only in-frame clones and is missing some. This repertoire shows approximately 160,000 clones, 70% to 85% found once; its top ten account for under 5%. The study's findings and limits: The authors later found HLA-associated TCR beta chains more clonally expanded than equally common others. When the data were analyzed later, several of the most significant clusters appeared to be linked to common viral pathogens. In vitro data verified a few CMV-associated chains as specific for CMV antigens.

The sequence was collected from a man between 18 and 29 years old in good health and CMV-seronegative. Sequenced input: PBMCs.

In DNA, the CDR3 is TGCGCCAGCAGCCAAGAGCAGGGGGCCCCCTACAATGAGCAGTTCTTC. Translated, it gives CASSQEQGAPYNEQFF. V is TRBV4-1 and J is TRBJ2-1; 8 bases agree with TRBD1. CDR3 size: 16 residues. J was trimmed by 2 bases and V by 0 bases; bases with no gene match: 3. Germline V gives CDR1 MGHRA, CDR2 YSYEKL.